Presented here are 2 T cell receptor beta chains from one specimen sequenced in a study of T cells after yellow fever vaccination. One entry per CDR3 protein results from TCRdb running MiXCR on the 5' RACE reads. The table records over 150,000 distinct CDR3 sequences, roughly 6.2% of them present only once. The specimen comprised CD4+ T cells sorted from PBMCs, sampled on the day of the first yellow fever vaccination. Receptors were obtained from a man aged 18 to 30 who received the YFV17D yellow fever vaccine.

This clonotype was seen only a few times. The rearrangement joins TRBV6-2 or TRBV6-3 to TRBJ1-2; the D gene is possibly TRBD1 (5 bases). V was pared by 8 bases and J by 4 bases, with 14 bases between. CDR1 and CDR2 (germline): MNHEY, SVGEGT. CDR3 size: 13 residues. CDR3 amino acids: CASFDSTLYGYTF. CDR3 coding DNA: TGTGCCAGCTTCGACAGTACCCTCTATGGCTACACCTTC.

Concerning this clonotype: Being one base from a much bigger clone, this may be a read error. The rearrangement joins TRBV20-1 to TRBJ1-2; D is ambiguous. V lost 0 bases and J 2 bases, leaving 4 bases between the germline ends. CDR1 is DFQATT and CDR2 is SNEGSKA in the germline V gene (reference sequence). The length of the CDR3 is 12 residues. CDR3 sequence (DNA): TGCAGTGCTAGAGAGGGAAACTATGGCTACACCTTC. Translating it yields CSAREGNYGYTF.